This T cell receptor (beta chain) was recovered during a study of glioma-infiltrating T cells. The study's findings and limits: Above-expected tissue-blood divergence occurred in all gliomas, most in low-grade ones.

This clonotype was observed many times. Its antigen is unidentified. The iRepertoire nested amplicon-rescue multiplex PCR amplified TCR alpha and beta CDR3s from RNA. MiXCR, run by TCRdb on the multiplex PCR reads, gives a single entry per CDR3 protein. The data show about 89,000 distinct CDR3 sequences, about 25% seen once. The CDR3 extends over 16 amino acids. The germline V gene encodes CDR1 DFQATT and CDR2 SNEGSKA (reference sequence). Unmatched junction bases numbered 13, after V lost 6 bases and J lost 3 bases. J is TRBJ2-2 and V is TRBV20-1, with 7 bases fitting TRBD2. The receptor's source is a human donor with low-grade glioma or glioblastoma, undergoing nonglioma brain surgery, or in good health (not recorded which). The sequenced sample consisted of glioma tissue, nonneoplastic brain tissue, or PBMCs (not recorded which). CDR3 protein: CSARTSRGSYTGELFF. In nucleotides, the CDR3 is TGCAGTGCCAGGACGTCGCGGGGGTCGTACACCGGGGAGCTGTTTTTT.